This entry is about one T cell receptor (beta chain). The data were obtained in a study of blood T cell repertoires in COVID-19. Across the study: From the United States, Italy and Spain came samples of acute and convalescent COVID-19. Nucleic acid was either cDNA or gDNA, and it came from T cells, B-cell-depleted T cells, or PBMCs.

Original handling: Nucleated cell number was recorded as an estimate derived from reference gene primer amplification. The table came from immunoSEQ multiplex PCR; TCRdb's copy has only in-frame clones and leaves some out. V and J calls plus clone size are reproduced from that table; the DNA served to infer D and trimming. The table has some 220,000 clones, around 81% seen once. Germline loops: CDR1 SGDLS, CDR2 YYNGEE. Trimming cost V 0 bases and J 6 bases, with 12 bases left between them. CDR3 size: 15 residues. The TCR originated in a young woman who had recovered from COVID-19. The V and J genes are TRBV9 and TRBJ2-2; D is uncertain. The sequenced sample was peripheral blood. The CDR3 DNA reads TGTGCCAGCAGCGTAGCCCCCCTTTCTGCCGGGGAGCTGTTTTTT. This translates into CASSVAPLSAGELFF.